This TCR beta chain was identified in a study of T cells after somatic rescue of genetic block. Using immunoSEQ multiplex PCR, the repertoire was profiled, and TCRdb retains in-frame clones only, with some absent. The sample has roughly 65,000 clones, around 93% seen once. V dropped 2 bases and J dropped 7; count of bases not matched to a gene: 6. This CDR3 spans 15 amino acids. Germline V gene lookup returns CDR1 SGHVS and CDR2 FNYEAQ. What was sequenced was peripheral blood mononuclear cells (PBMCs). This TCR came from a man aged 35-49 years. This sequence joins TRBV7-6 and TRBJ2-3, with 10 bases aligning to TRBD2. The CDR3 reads CASSLLAGAGNTQYF. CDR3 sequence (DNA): TGTGCCAGCAGCTTACTAGCGGGAGCGGGAAATACGCAGTATTTT.